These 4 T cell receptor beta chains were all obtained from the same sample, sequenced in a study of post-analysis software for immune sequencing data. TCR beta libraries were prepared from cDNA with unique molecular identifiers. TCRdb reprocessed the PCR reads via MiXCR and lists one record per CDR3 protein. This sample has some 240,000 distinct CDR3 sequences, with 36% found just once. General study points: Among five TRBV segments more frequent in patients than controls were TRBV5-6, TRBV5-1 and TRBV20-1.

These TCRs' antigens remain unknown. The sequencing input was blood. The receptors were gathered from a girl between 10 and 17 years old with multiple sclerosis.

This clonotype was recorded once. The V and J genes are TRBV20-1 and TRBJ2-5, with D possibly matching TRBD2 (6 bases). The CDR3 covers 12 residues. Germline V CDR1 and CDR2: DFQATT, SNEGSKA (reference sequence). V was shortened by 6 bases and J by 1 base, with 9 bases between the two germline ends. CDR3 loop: CSADGGQETQYF. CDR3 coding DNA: TGCAGTGCCGACGGGGGCCAAGAGACCCAGTACTTC.

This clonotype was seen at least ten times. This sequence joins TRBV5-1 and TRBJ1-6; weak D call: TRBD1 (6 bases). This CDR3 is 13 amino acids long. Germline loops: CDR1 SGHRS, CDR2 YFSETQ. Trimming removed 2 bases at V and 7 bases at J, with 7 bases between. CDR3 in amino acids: CASSLQGNSPLHF. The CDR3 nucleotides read TGCGCCAGCAGCTTACAGGGAAATTCACCCCTCCACTTT.

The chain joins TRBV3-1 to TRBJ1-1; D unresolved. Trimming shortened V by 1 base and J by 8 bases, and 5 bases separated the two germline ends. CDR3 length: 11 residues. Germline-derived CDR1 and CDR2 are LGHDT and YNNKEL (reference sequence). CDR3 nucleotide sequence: TGTGCCAGCAGCCAAGGGATAGAAGCTTTCTTT. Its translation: CASSQGIEAFF.

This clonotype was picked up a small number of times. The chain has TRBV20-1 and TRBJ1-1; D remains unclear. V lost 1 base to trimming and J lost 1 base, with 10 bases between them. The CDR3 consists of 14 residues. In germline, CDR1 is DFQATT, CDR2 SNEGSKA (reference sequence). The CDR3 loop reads CSARANLPNTEAFF. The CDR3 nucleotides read TGCAGTGCTAGAGCTAACCTACCGAACACTGAAGCTTTCTTT.